The clone carrying this TCR beta chain was seen ten or more times. Read sequence stops 3 residues before the CDR3 end, and the germline J gene provides the missing end. The record originates from a study of T cell clonality in common variable immunodeficiency. Patients and controls were mostly of Caucasian heritage. Germline V gene lookup returns CDR1 SGHDT and CDR2 YYEEEE. V dropped 1 base and J dropped 5 bases, with 10 bases sitting between them. The CDR3 contains 15 residues. The table came from immunoSEQ multiplex PCR; TCRdb's copy has only in-frame clones and leaves some out. Sampling found 40,000 to 65,000 clones, none seen once.

The sample consisted of peripheral blood mononuclear cells. The genes are TRBV5-6 and TRBJ1-6, with D tentatively TRBD1 (5 bases). The sequence was collected from a person aged 18 to 70 in good health. CDR3 DNA, as far as it was read: TGTGCCAGCAGCTTGACAGGCTACAATAATTCACCC. This gives the protein CASSLTGYNNSP. The CDR3 in its entirety is CASSLTGYNNSPLHF.